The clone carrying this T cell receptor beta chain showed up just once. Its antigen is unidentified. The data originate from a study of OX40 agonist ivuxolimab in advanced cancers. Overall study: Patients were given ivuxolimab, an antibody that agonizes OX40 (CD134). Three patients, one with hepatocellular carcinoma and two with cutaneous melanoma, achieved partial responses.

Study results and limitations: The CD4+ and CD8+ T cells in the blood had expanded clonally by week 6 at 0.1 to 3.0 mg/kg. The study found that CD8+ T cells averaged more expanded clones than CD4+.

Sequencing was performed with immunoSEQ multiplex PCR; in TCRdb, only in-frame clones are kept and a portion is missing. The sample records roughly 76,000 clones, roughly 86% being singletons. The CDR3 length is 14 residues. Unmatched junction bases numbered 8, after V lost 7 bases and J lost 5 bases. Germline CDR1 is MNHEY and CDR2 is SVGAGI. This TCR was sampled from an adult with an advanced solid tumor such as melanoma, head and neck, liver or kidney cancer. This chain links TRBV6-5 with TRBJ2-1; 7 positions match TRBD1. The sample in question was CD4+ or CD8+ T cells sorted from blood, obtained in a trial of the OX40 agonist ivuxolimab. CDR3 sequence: CASNQGQINNEQFF. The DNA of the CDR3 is TGTGCCAGCAACCAGGGACAGATAAACAATGAGCAGTTCTTC.